These 21 T cell receptor beta chains came from one sample sequenced in a study of cytomegalovirus exposure and HLA in healthy donors. PCR involved 60 Vbeta and 13 Jbeta primers. The table came from immunoSEQ multiplex PCR; TCRdb's copy has only in-frame clones and leaves some out. The data hold more than 250,000 clones, with about 90% observed a single time. Sample: PBMCs. The receptors originated from a woman between 18 and 29 years old in good health and CMV-seronegative.

V gene TRBV14 combines with J gene TRBJ1-4; D unclear. Per the germline V gene, CDR1 is SGHDN and CDR2 is FVKESK. V lost 4 bases, J lost 8 bases, and 17 bases lay in between. The CDR3 has 15 amino acids. CDR3 region: CASSPNSNVYEKLFF. CDR3 DNA: TGTGCCAGCAGCCCAAACAGTAATGTTTACGAAAAACTGTTTTTT.

V and J are TRBV7-8 and TRBJ2-3; D is possibly TRBD2 (6 bases). The V end lost 1 base, the J end lost 4 bases, and 15 bases lay between the germline ends. Germline values: CDR1 SGHVS, CDR2 FQNEAQ. The CDR3 contains 16 residues. The CDR3 loop reads CASSLGGFSGADTQYF. The CDR3 coding sequence is TGTGCCAGCAGCTTAGGAGGTTTCTCGGGGGCAGATACGCAGTATTTT.

The V call is TRBV7-3, the J call TRBJ2-7; 8 bases are a match to TRBD1. The trim removed 6 bases at V and 7 bases at J, leaving 8 bases unmatched. Per the germline V gene, CDR1 is SGHTA and CDR2 is FQGTGA. This CDR3 spans 13 amino acids. This CDR3 reads CASSSGQGWEQYF. In nucleotides, the CDR3 is TGTGCCAGCAGTTCCGGACAGGGTTGGGAGCAGTACTTC.

The chain is built from TRBV6-5 and TRBJ1-1; no clear D gene. CDR1 MNHEY and CDR2 SVGAGI come from the germline V gene. The V end was cut by 7 bases, the J end by 8 bases, with 8 bases between. This CDR3 comprises 10 residues. CDR3 sequence reads: CASIQYEAFF. CDR3 in DNA: TGTGCCAGCATACAGTACGAAGCTTTCTTT.

The V and J genes are TRBV7-5 and TRBJ2-5; TRBD2, the table's D call, lacks a check against the DNA. TRBV7-5 is described as a pseudogene. The CDR3 consists of 12 residues. CDR3 region: CARSLSQETQYF. CDR3 sequence (DNA): TGTGCCAGAAGCTTGAGCCAAGAGACCCAGTACTTC.

This clone is a singleton in its sample. The V call is TRBV11-2, the J call TRBJ2-7, with 7 bases that match TRBD1. CDR3 length equals 14 residues. Germline values: CDR1 SGHAT, CDR2 FQNNGV. Trimming cost V 0 bases and J 4 bases; bases outside gene matches: 3. CDR3 sequence reads: CASSLDADRYEQYF. The CDR3 bases are TGTGCCAGCAGCTTAGACGCGGACAGGTACGAGCAGTACTTC.

This clone has only a few counts. V usage is TRBV4-2 and J usage is TRBJ1-2; the match to TRBD1 covers 7 bases. With 11 bases clipped from V and 6 bases from J, the junction kept 9 bases outside the gene matches. The length of the CDR3 is 12 residues. From germline, CDR1 is LGHNA and CDR2 YNFKEQ. CDR3 coding DNA: TGTGCCGTCTCGACAGGGCCTCATGGCTACACCTTC. As protein: CAVSTGPHGYTF.

The genes are TRBV19 and TRBJ2-2; TRBD1 aligns across 7 bases. The junction had 8 bases not matched to a gene; V was cut back by 6 bases and J by 7 bases. The CDR3 is 14 residues long. In germline, CDR1 is LNHDA, CDR2 SQIVND (reference sequence). The CDR3 loop reads CASRRTGLGGELFF. DNA of the CDR3: TGTGCCAGTAGGCGGACAGGTCTTGGCGGGGAGCTGTTTTTT.

This clone came up once. The chain uses TRBV6-5 and TRBJ2-1; D is possibly TRBD2 (5 bases). There are 14 residues in the CDR3. The germline V and J ends were trimmed by 4 bases and 7 bases, with 14 bases remaining between them. Germline CDR1 reads MNHEY; CDR2 reads SVGAGI. CDR3 region: CASSSRGESNEQFF. The DNA of the CDR3 is TGTGCCAGCAGTTCCCGTGGGGAGTCAAATGAGCAGTTCTTC.

V gene TRBV18 combines with J gene TRBJ1-2; 7 nucleotides match TRBD1. From germline, CDR1 is KGHSH and CDR2 LQKENI. The V segment lost 0 bases and the J segment 7 bases; nucleotides outside the gene matches: 11. The CDR3 is 16 residues long. The CDR3 here is CASSPPGIQGTLGYTF. The CDR3 nucleotides are TGTGCCAGCTCACCACCGGGGATACAGGGGACCCTTGGCTACACCTTC.

This clone was detected a few times. The chain links TRBV6-5 to TRBJ1-2, with TRBD1 matching 11 bases. CDR3 length: 14 amino acids. Trimming removed 6 bases from V and 7 bases from J; junction bases left unmatched: 7. Germline V gives CDR1 MNHEY, CDR2 SVGAGI. The CDR3 is CASSRTGGKGGYTF. The CDR3 DNA reads TGTGCCAGCAGCAGGACAGGGGGCAAAGGTGGCTACACCTTC.

The CDR3: CASSNEGNEQFF. Here the CDR3 DNA reads TGTGCCAGCAGTAACGAGGGCAATGAGCAGTTCTTC. V usage is TRBV2 and J usage is TRBJ2-1, with D tentatively TRBD2 (5 bases). The CDR3 contains 12 residues. Trimming shortened V by 5 bases and J by 6 bases, and 8 bases separated the two germline ends. The germline CDR1 and CDR2 sequences are SNHLY and FYNNEI.

V gene TRBV6-5 combines with J gene TRBJ1-1; D uncertain. The CDR3 contains 10 residues. V was cut by 8 bases and J by 11 bases, with 12 bases left in between. Germline V gene lookup returns CDR1 MNHEY and CDR2 SVGAGI. CDR3 sequence (DNA): TGTGCCAGCGGAGGCCCGGTGGCTTTCTTT. It is translated as CASGGPVAFF.

This clone was recorded only once. V usage is TRBV9 and J usage is TRBJ2-3, with 9 bases fitting TRBD2. CDR1 and CDR2 (germline): SGDLS, YYNGEE. The CDR3 consists of 16 residues. V gave up 4 bases and J gave up 0 bases; unmatched junction bases: 6. The CDR3 coding sequence is TGTGCCAGCAGCAGCGGGGGGCTCTGGAGCACAGATACGCAGTATTTT. Protein: CASSSGGLWSTDTQYF.

The CDR3 sequence: CASISTPANTGELFF. CDR3 coding DNA: TGTGCCAGCATTTCGACACCTGCGAACACCGGGGAGCTGTTTTTT. This chain connects TRBV6-1 to TRBJ2-2; D not resolved. CDR1 is MNHNS and CDR2 is SASEGT in the germline V gene. The CDR3 sequence is 15 residues long. Trimming stripped 7 bases from V and 0 bases from J, with 12 bases between.

This clone turned up a few times. The chain combines TRBV20-1 with TRBJ1-2; 7 bases fit TRBD1. The V and J ends lost 5 bases and 4 bases, in that order; junction bases with no gene match: 1. The CDR3 runs 11 residues. Germline loops: CDR1 DFQATT, CDR2 SNEGSKA (reference sequence). The CDR3 is CSAGDSYGYTF. CDR3 sequence (DNA): TGCAGTGCTGGGGACAGCTATGGCTACACCTTC.

The rearrangement joins TRBV18 to TRBJ1-2, with 7 bases aligning to TRBD1. V gave up 3 bases and J gave up 3 bases; unmatched junction bases: 10. CDR1 and CDR2 from the germline V gene are KGHSH and LQKENI. The CDR3 contains 16 residues. The CDR3 protein is CASSPRGVVEDYGYTF. CDR3 bases: TGTGCCAGCTCACCCAGGGGGGTAGTAGAAGACTATGGCTACACCTTC.

V gene TRBV2 combines with J gene TRBJ1-6, with TRBD1 as a possible D gene (5 bases). The CDR3 is 12 amino acids. Per germline, CDR1 SNHLY and CDR2 FYNNEI. Trimming stripped 8 bases from V and 11 bases from J, with 13 bases between. The DNA for the CDR3 is TGTGCCAGCTGGCTCCAGGGCACACCCCTCCACTTT. This encodes CASWLQGTPLHF. Supplemented by reference TRBV2 and TRBJ1-6, the full variable domain reads EPEVTQTPSHQVTQMGQEVILRCVPISNHLYFYWYRQILGQKVEFLVSFYNNEISEKSEIFDDQFSVERPDGSNFTLKIRSTKLEDSAMYFCASWLQGTPLHFGNGTRLTVT.

This clone has just one count. Other DNA sequences in this specimen translate into the identical CDR3. The gene calls are TRBV7-3 and TRBJ1-2; the match to TRBD1 covers 7 bases. Per germline, CDR1 SGHTA and CDR2 FQGTGA. V lost 3 bases and J lost 3; bases outside the gene matches: 10. The CDR3 loop spans 16 amino acids. This CDR3 is CASSLRGQGRDYGYTF. DNA of the CDR3: TGTGCCAGCAGCTTGAGGGGGCAGGGCCGTGACTATGGCTACACCTTC.

The genes are TRBV6-5 and TRBJ1-1; possible D gene TRBD1, 5 bases. The germline gives CDR1 MNHEY, CDR2 SVGAGI. This CDR3 spans 12 amino acids. V gave up 5 bases and J gave up 4 bases, with 8 bases separating them. Written as DNA, the CDR3 is TGTGCCAGCAGTCGGGGGGGCACTGAAGCTTTCTTT. Translation gives CASSRGGTEAFF.

The chain has TRBV29-1 and TRBJ1-3; TRBD1 might be the D (5 bases). Trimming shortened V by 7 bases and J by 3 bases, and 16 bases separated the two germline ends. The germline V gene encodes CDR1 SQVTM and CDR2 ANQGSEA. The CDR3 loop spans 14 amino acids. CDR3 loop: CSALLGGVGNTIYF. CDR3 DNA: TGCAGCGCTCTTTTGGGGGGTGTTGGAAACACCATATATTTT.